These 23 T cell receptor beta chains came from one sample sequenced in a study of blood T cell repertoires in COVID-19. Method: immunoSEQ multiplex PCR; TCRdb's copy keeps in-frame clones and lacks some. Altogether 100,000 or so clones are present, approximately 72% being singletons, with the ten largest covering 19%. Sequencing was performed on peripheral blood. Receptor source: a woman between 65 and 79 years old with acute or convalescent COVID-19.

This chain links TRBV12-3 or TRBV12-4 with TRBJ1-5; D remains ambiguous. CDR3 length equals 13 residues. V was trimmed by 3 bases and J by 7 bases, leaving 10 bases between them. The CDR3, as DNA: TGTGCCAGCAGTTTGGGAGGTATCCAGCCCCAGCATTTT. It specifies CASSLGGIQPQHF.

The V call is TRBV19, the J call TRBJ1-1; unclear D gene. The V end was cut by 3 bases, the J end by 1 base, with 6 bases between. The CDR3 is 13 residues long. In germline, CDR1 is LNHDA, CDR2 SQIVND (reference sequence). This CDR3 is CASSISPNTEAFF. CDR3 in DNA: TGTGCCAGTAGTATTAGCCCGAACACTGAAGCTTTCTTT.

The chain links TRBV28 to TRBJ1-5; possible D gene TRBD1, 5 bases. Trimming took 2 bases from V and 2 from J, leaving 10 bases between them. Germline V gene sequence: CDR1 MDHEN, CDR2 SYDVKM. CDR3 length equals 15 residues. CDR3 coding DNA: TGTGCCAGCAGTTTACGGGGGAGGGGCAATCAGCCCCAGCATTTT. This translates into CASSLRGRGNQPQHF.

The chain has TRBV3-1 (or the pseudogene TRBV3-2) and TRBJ2-7; no clear D. CDR3 size: 14 residues. Germline V gene data show CDR1 as LGHDT and CDR2 as YNNKEL (reference sequence). V was cut by 1 base and J by 0 bases, with 7 bases left in between. For the CDR3, the DNA is TGTGCCAGCAGCCAAGGGGCGAGCTCCTACGAGCAGTACTTC. Amino acids: CASSQGASSYEQYF.

V is TRBV3-1 (or the pseudogene TRBV3-2) and J is TRBJ1-2; 12 bases line up with TRBD1. This CDR3 has 17 amino acids. The V segment lost 0 bases and the J segment 6 bases; nucleotides outside the gene matches: 8. Germline lookup yields CDR1 LGHDT and CDR2 YNNKEL (reference sequence). The CDR3 is CASSQEPGTGGINGYTF. The CDR3 bases are TGTGCCAGCAGCCAAGAGCCTGGGACAGGGGGCATCAATGGCTACACCTTC.

This clone was counted a few times. The J gene is TRBJ1-5, the V gene TRBV21-1; the listed D gene, TRBD1, was not tested against the DNA. TRBV21-1 is deemed a pseudogene. CDR3 length: 15 amino acids. The CDR3 loop reads CASSGRQGVGQPQHF. CDR3 DNA sequence: TGTGCCAGCAGCGGTCGACAGGGGGTGGGGCAGCCCCAGCATTTT.

This chain joins TRBV7-9 and TRBJ1-6; D perhaps matches TRBD1 (5 bases). V lost 2 bases, J lost 7 bases, and 12 bases lay in between. The CDR3 is 15 amino acids. Germline V gene data show CDR1 as SEHNR and CDR2 as FQNEAQ (reference sequence). DNA of the CDR3: TGTGCCAGCAGCTTATCCCGGCAGGGCAATTCACCCCTCCACTTT. Its protein product is CASSLSRQGNSPLHF.

This clone was seen a few times. The J gene is TRBJ1-5, the V gene TRBV19; D is possibly TRBD1 (6 bases). V was clipped by 8 bases and J by 6 bases, with 11 bases between them. Germline assignment: CDR1 LNHDA and CDR2 SQIVND (reference sequence). CDR3 length equals 12 residues. Here the CDR3 DNA reads TGTGCCAGTGGGGGGGCAGGTCAGCCCCAGCATTTT. Protein product: CASGGAGQPQHF.

This clone was observed once. The rearrangement joins TRBV11-2 to TRBJ2-7; 10 nucleotides agree with TRBD2. With 2 bases clipped from V and 0 bases from J, the junction kept 10 bases outside the gene matches. CDR3 length equals 18 residues. The germline CDR1 and CDR2 sequences are SGHAT and FQNNGV. The CDR3 loop reads CASSLFGASGGLSYEQYF. The CDR3 DNA is TGTGCCAGCAGCTTATTCGGCGCTAGCGGGGGCCTCTCCTACGAGCAGTACTTC.

V and J are TRBV3-1 (or the pseudogene TRBV3-2) and TRBJ2-1, with D maybe TRBD2 (7 bases). The CDR3 runs 15 residues. The V and J ends lost 6 bases and 6 bases respectively, with 18 bases between them. CDR1 LGHDT and CDR2 YNNKEL come from the germline V gene (reference sequence). CDR3 sequence (DNA): TGTGCCAGCAGTCTTAAAATAGGGGGGGGCAATGAGCAGTTCTTC. It is translated as CASSLKIGGGNEQFF.

The chain employs TRBV12-3 or TRBV12-4 and TRBJ1-6; no definite D call. The CDR3 is made up of 13 amino acids. V was cut by 6 bases and J by 7 bases, with 10 bases left in between. The CDR3 spells CASSRLPNSPLHF. The CDR3, as DNA: TGTGCCAGCAGCCGTCTCCCGAATTCACCCCTCCACTTT.

In its sample, this clone was seen once. V gene TRBV10-3 combines with J gene TRBJ2-1, with TRBD2 identical over 13 bases. The germline V gene has CDR1 ENHRY and CDR2 SYGVKD. V lost 8 bases, J lost 0 bases, and 10 bases stayed unmatched. This CDR3 is built from 18 residues. The CDR3 spells CAIGVTSGGASSYNEQFF. The CDR3 region has the DNA TGTGCCATCGGGGTCACTAGCGGGGGGGCAAGCTCCTACAATGAGCAGTTCTTC.

The chain links TRBV24-1 to TRBJ2-3, with 12 bases aligning to TRBD2. Germline-derived CDR1 and CDR2 are KGHDR and SFDVKD. The CDR3 runs 17 residues. V trimming: 5 bases; J trimming: 0 bases; junction bases outside the gene matches: 5. DNA for the CDR3: TGTGCCACCAGTGCCTTAGGACTAGCGGGGAGCACAGATACGCAGTATTTT. It is translated as CATSALGLAGSTDTQYF.

V usage is TRBV18 and J usage is TRBJ2-7; a possible D gene is TRBD1 (7 bases). CDR1 and CDR2 (germline): KGHSH, LQKENI. The CDR3 runs 14 residues. V was shortened by 6 bases and J by 3 bases, with 15 bases between the two germline ends. The chain's CDR3 is CASSPQGGVYEQYF. CDR3 nucleotide sequence: TGTGCCAGCTCCCCTCAGGGGGGCGTCTACGAGCAGTACTTC.

The CDR3 loop is CASSPRAPTGYEQPQHF. CDR3 coding DNA: TGTGCCAGCTCACCACGGGCCCCGACAGGGTATGAGCAGCCCCAGCATTTT. The J gene is TRBJ1-5, the V gene TRBV18, with 7 bases identical to TRBD1. CDR1 is KGHSH and CDR2 is LQKENI in the germline V gene. The CDR3 spans 17 residues. With V trimmed by 1 base and J by 7 bases, 13 bases remained unmatched.

The gene calls are TRBV6-5 and TRBJ1-2; D is possibly TRBD1 (6 bases). From germline, CDR1 is MNHEY and CDR2 SVGAGI. The CDR3 covers 13 residues. The V end lost 6 bases, the J end lost 3 bases, and 11 bases lay between the germline ends. The DNA of the CDR3 is TGTGCCAGCAGCTCAACAGGGCACTATGGCTACACCTTC. It encodes CASSSTGHYGYTF.

CDR3 bases: TGTGCCTGGAGTGTACAATTGCGCTACACCTTC. Its protein product is CAWSVQLRYTF. V and J are TRBV30 and TRBJ1-2; D not certain. The germline CDR1 and CDR2 sequences are GTSNPN and SVGIG (reference sequence). V lost 0 bases, J lost 9 bases, and 8 bases lay in between. This CDR3 contains 11 residues.

In its sample, this clone was seen once. V and J are TRBV6-5 and TRBJ1-2; TRBD1 matches at 8 bases. The CDR3 totals 15 residues. The junction had 12 bases not matched to a gene; V was cut back by 8 bases and J by 4 bases. The germline V gene has CDR1 MNHEY and CDR2 SVGAGI. CDR3 nucleotides: TGTGCCAGCTGCTTGTACGGACAGGGCGGCTATGGCTACACCTTC. Its translation: CASCLYGQGGYGYTF.

The chain couples TRBV5-4 to TRBJ2-7; possibly TRBD2 for D (7 bases). The CDR3 covers 15 residues. V lost 4 bases and J lost 4, with 18 bases in between. Germline CDR1 and CDR2: SGHNT and YYREEE (reference sequence). The CDR3 spells CASSQGRGGSYEQYF. CDR3 coding DNA: TGTGCCAGCAGCCAAGGGAGGGGGGGCTCTTACGAGCAGTACTTC. The full variable domain, in which reference TRBV5-4 and TRBJ2-7 provide the parts outside the CDR3, is ETGVTQSPTHLIKTRGQQVTLRCSSQSGHNTVSWYQQALGQGPQFIFQYYREEENGRGNFPPRFSGLQFPNYSSELNVNALELDDSALYLCASSQGRGGSYEQYFGPGTRLTVT.

The rearrangement links TRBV9 to TRBJ1-2, with 7 bases lining up with TRBD1. Germline lookup yields CDR1 SGDLS and CDR2 YYNGEE. V shed 3 bases, J shed 8 bases, and the junction held 4 bases outside the gene matches. This CDR3 has 12 amino acids. The CDR3: CASSGQGIGYTF. CDR3 nucleotide sequence: TGTGCCAGCAGCGGACAGGGCATCGGCTACACCTTC.

This clone was counted a few times. The chain combines TRBV5-4 with TRBJ2-1; 10 bases are a match to TRBD1. CDR1 SGHNT and CDR2 YYREEE come from the germline V gene (reference sequence). The V and J ends lost 3 bases and 9 bases, in that order; junction bases with no gene match: 9. The CDR3 contains 15 residues. This CDR3 reads CASSWGTGEDREQFF. In nucleotides, the CDR3 is TGTGCCAGCAGCTGGGGGACAGGGGAAGATCGTGAGCAGTTCTTC.

This clone appeared once. This rearrangement joins TRBV29-1 to TRBJ1-2; 10 bases align to TRBD1. Germline values: CDR1 SQVTM, CDR2 ANQGSEA. The CDR3 sequence is 12 residues long. The V segment lost 6 bases and the J segment 2 bases; nucleotides outside the gene matches: 0. CDR3 loop: CSVGQGNYGYTF. CDR3 DNA sequence: TGCAGCGTGGGACAGGGGAACTATGGCTACACCTTC. Complete variable domain (other parts from reference TRBV29-1 and TRBJ1-2): SAVISQKPSRDICQRGTSLTIQCQVDSQVTMMFWYRQQPGQSLTLIATANQGSEATYESGFVIDKFPISRPNLTFSTLTVSNMSPEDSSIYLCSVGQGNYGYTFGSGTRLTVV.

This chain links TRBV5-4 with TRBJ1-2, with unresolved D. The V gene's germline CDR1 is SGHNT and CDR2 YYREEE (reference sequence). V was pared by 0 bases and J by 3 bases, with 15 bases between. The CDR3 runs to 16 residues. The CDR3 protein is CASSLAQAESHYGYTF. The CDR3 bases are TGTGCCAGCAGCTTGGCCCAGGCCGAAAGTCACTATGGCTACACCTTC.